This entry lists 21 T cell receptor beta chains sequenced from one sample in a study of HIV-infected children after antiretroviral therapy interruption. RNA-based 3' RACE libraries used unique molecular identifiers. Via MiXCR, TCRdb re-called the 3' RACE reads, giving one row per CDR3 protein. This sample carries roughly 46,000 distinct CDR3 sequences, around 4% of them seen once, and the ten largest clones take roughly 0.7%. Noted treatment: PENTA 11 planned treatment interruption arm or continuous ART arm. Here the sequenced sample was CD45RA+ CD4+ T cells from PBMCs, pooled from several time points, taken from a donor given antiretroviral therapy, either interrupted or continuous. Subset described: naive CD4+ CD45RA+ CD45RO- T cells. The receptors were sampled from a pool of human donors with HIV.

This clonotype was seen more than once but under ten times. CDR3 in DNA: TGCAGCGCAGGGGGCTCGGGAGGCTACACCTTC. Its translation: CSAGGSGGYTF. V is TRBV29-1 and J is TRBJ1-2, with 8 bases matching TRBD1. In germline, CDR1 is SQVTM, CDR2 ANQGSEA. The V gene end was trimmed by 7 bases and the J gene end by 8 bases; junction bases not matched to a gene: 6. This CDR3 spans 11 amino acids.

This clonotype was recorded many times. The rearrangement joins TRBV3-1 to TRBJ1-4, with D hard to call. CDR1 is LGHDT and CDR2 is YNNKEL in the germline V gene (reference sequence). V shed 4 bases and J shed 6 bases, with 12 bases lying between them. CDR3 length equals 14 residues. CDR3 loop: CASSRGGFDEKLFF. CDR3 DNA sequence: TGTGCCAGCAGCCGGGGAGGATTCGATGAAAAACTGTTTTTT.

The chain is built from TRBV5-4 and TRBJ1-5, with D possibly matching TRBD1 (6 bases). This CDR3 spans 14 amino acids. Between the trimmed V and J ends, which lost 2 bases and 3 bases, there was a span of 9 bases. Germline V gives CDR1 SGHNT, CDR2 YYREEE (reference sequence). Here the CDR3 DNA reads TGTGCCAGCAGCTTACAGGGTCCCAATCAGCCCCAGCATTTT. Translating gives CASSLQGPNQPQHF.

At least ten counts were recorded for this clonotype. The rearrangement joins TRBV23-1 to TRBJ1-5; D is unresolved. TRBV23-1 counts as an open reading frame of uncertain function. The CDR3 sequence is 14 residues long. The V end was cut by 1 base, the J end by 4 bases, with 8 bases between. The CDR3 reads CASSQFYGNQPQHF. CDR3 sequence (DNA): TGCGCCAGCAGTCAATTTTACGGGAATCAGCCCCAGCATTTT.

In its sample, this clonotype was seen many times. The CDR3: CSATGSTNEKLFF. The CDR3 nucleotides read TGCAGCGCTACAGGGTCAACTAATGAAAAACTGTTTTTT. This chain uses TRBV29-1 with TRBJ1-4, with D tentatively TRBD1 (6 bases). The germline gives CDR1 SQVTM, CDR2 ANQGSEA. This CDR3 is 13 amino acids long. V lost 7 bases and J 0 bases, leaving 9 bases between the germline ends.

This clonotype was observed a few times. The chain recombines TRBV12-3 or TRBV12-4 with TRBJ2-7; either TRBD1 or TRBD2 may supply D (6 bases each). The CDR3 is made up of 14 amino acids. Trimming cost V 3 bases and J 2 bases, with 11 bases left between them. CDR3 nucleotide sequence: TGTGCCAGCAGTTTCACAGGGAGGCCCTACGAGCAGTACTTC. Protein sequence: CASSFTGRPYEQYF.

This clonotype was detected only a few times. This chain connects TRBV20-1 to TRBJ1-2, with D tentatively TRBD1 (5 bases). Germline V lookup: CDR1 DFQATT, CDR2 SNEGSKA (reference sequence). Trimming took 3 bases from V and 0 from J, leaving 14 bases between them. This CDR3 region has 15 residues. CDR3 nucleotide sequence: TGCAGTGCTAGGAATGCCCAGGGAGCTAACTATGGCTACACCTTC. Translated: CSARNAQGANYGYTF.

This clonotype showed up many times. V is TRBV6-5 and J is TRBJ2-3, with D hard to call. This CDR3 comprises 14 residues. Per the germline V gene, CDR1 is MNHEY and CDR2 is SVGAGI. Trimming pared 6 bases from V and 4 bases from J, leaving 14 bases between. CDR3 DNA sequence: TGTGCCAGCAGGATCGGGCTCCGTCCAGATACGCAGTATTTT. It codes for CASRIGLRPDTQYF.

This clonotype was detected only a few times. V is TRBV19 and J is TRBJ2-7; D is possibly TRBD1 or TRBD2 (6 bases each). The CDR3 sequence is 13 residues long. The germline V gene has CDR1 LNHDA and CDR2 SQIVND (reference sequence). V lost 8 bases to trimming and J lost 3 bases, with 14 bases between them. The CDR3 DNA reads TGTGCCAGTTCCTTGGGGGGCGGCTACGAGCAGTACTTC. It specifies CASSLGGGYEQYF.

This clonotype was picked up many times. The gene calls are TRBV28 and TRBJ1-4, with D unclear. CDR1 MDHEN and CDR2 SYDVKM come from the germline V gene. The CDR3 spans 13 residues. The V gene lost 7 bases and the J gene lost 8 bases, with 14 bases spanning the gap. CDR3 coding DNA: TGTGCCAGCACCCCTGGGCCAAAAGAAAAACTGTTTTTT. It translates to CASTPGPKEKLFF.

This clonotype was seen many times. The gene calls are TRBV7-2 and TRBJ1-2; D is possibly TRBD1 (6 bases). Per the germline V gene, CDR1 is SGHTA and CDR2 is FQGNSA. The CDR3 totals 13 residues. The V gene lost 5 bases and the J gene lost 7 bases, with 14 bases spanning the gap. CDR3 DNA sequence: TGTGCCAGCAGCGAAGATCAGGGGCCTGGCTACACCTTC. Protein: CASSEDQGPGYTF.

This clonotype has at least ten counts. V is TRBV12-3 or TRBV12-4 and J is TRBJ1-3; D is uncertain. The V and J ends lost 0 bases and 0 bases respectively, with 3 bases between them. The CDR3 extends over 14 amino acids. The CDR3 DNA reads TGTGCCAGCAGTTTAGCGGGCTCTGGAAACACCATATATTTT. Residues: CASSLAGSGNTIYF.

The V and J genes are TRBV11-3 and TRBJ2-2; possible D gene TRBD2, 6 bases. Germline V gene lookup returns CDR1 SGHNT and CDR2 YENEEA. The CDR3 runs to 15 residues. The V and J ends lost 1 base and 1 base respectively, with 7 bases between them. The DNA of the CDR3 is TGTGCCAGCAGCTTAGTCGGGGGGAACACCGGGGAGCTGTTTTTT. This encodes CASSLVGGNTGELFF.

The CDR3 DNA sequence: TGTGCCAGCAGTTTATCACAGTACTACGAGCAGTACTTC. It is translated as CASSLSQYYEQYF. J is TRBJ2-7 and V is TRBV12-3 or TRBV12-4, with D unresolved. Trimming removed 2 bases from V and 3 bases from J, with 8 bases in between. The CDR3 totals 13 residues.

This clonotype was detected many times. This chain uses TRBV5-1 with TRBJ2-5; TRBD1 matches 8 bases. V shed 5 bases and J 4 bases; nucleotides not matched to a gene: 7. Germline V gene data show CDR1 as SGHRS and CDR2 as YFSETQ. This CDR3 has 14 amino acids. Here the CDR3 reads CASSQTGVGETQYF. The CDR3 DNA follows: TGCGCCAGCAGTCAGACAGGGGTCGGAGAGACCCAGTACTTC.

This chain links TRBV20-1 with TRBJ1-6; maybe TRBD1 (6 bases). This CDR3 spans 12 amino acids. Trimming took off 2 bases at V and 7 bases at J, with 6 bases between the two ends. Germline V CDR1 and CDR2: DFQATT, SNEGSKA (reference sequence). CDR3 DNA sequence: TGCAGTGCTAGACAGGGGAATTCACCCCTCCACTTT. Amino acids: CSARQGNSPLHF.

Ten or more counts support this clonotype. CDR3 sequence reads: CASSGGAQNGYTF. The CDR3 coding sequence is TGTGCCAGCAGTGGGGGGGCGCAGAATGGCTACACCTTC. This rearrangement joins TRBV2 to TRBJ1-2, with D perhaps TRBD1 (6 bases). This CDR3 has 13 residues. CDR1 SNHLY and CDR2 FYNNEI come from the germline V gene. V dropped 4 bases and J dropped 6 bases, with 12 bases sitting between them.

This clonotype was counted ten times or more. This sequence joins TRBV2 and TRBJ1-1; D not certain. Trimming took off 0 bases at V and 2 bases at J, with 10 bases between the two ends. The germline V gene has CDR1 SNHLY and CDR2 FYNNEI. The CDR3 covers 15 residues. The CDR3 DNA reads TGTGCCAGCAGTGAAGCTACCCGGGTCAACACTGAAGCTTTCTTT. Its protein is CASSEATRVNTEAFF.

This clonotype occurred many times. The chain uses TRBV20-1 and TRBJ2-3, with TRBD2 matching over 11 bases. The germline CDR1 and CDR2 sequences are DFQATT and SNEGSKA (reference sequence). Unmatched junction bases numbered 6, after V lost 6 bases and J lost 4 bases. This CDR3 has 14 amino acids. CDR3 in amino acids: CSANVAGGPDTQYF. In DNA, the CDR3 is TGCAGTGCAAATGTAGCGGGGGGGCCAGATACGCAGTATTTT.

This clonotype was seen many times. The rearrangement uses TRBV20-1 and TRBJ1-4; D remains ambiguous. The ends were cut back, 7 bases at V and 6 bases at J, with 15 bases in the middle. From germline, CDR1 is DFQATT and CDR2 SNEGSKA (reference sequence). There are 13 residues in the CDR3. The CDR3 DNA reads TGCAGTGTTTGGGAGGGTAGGGATGAAAAACTGTTTTTT. Amino acid sequence: CSVWEGRDEKLFF.

This clonotype was counted many times. The rearrangement joins TRBV7-2 to TRBJ1-6; D is ambiguous. Germline lookup yields CDR1 SGHTA and CDR2 FQGNSA. The CDR3 is 12 residues long. Trimming stripped 2 bases from V and 8 bases from J, with 4 bases between. The CDR3 reads CASSLRDSPLHF. The DNA of the CDR3 is TGTGCCAGCAGCTTAAGGGATTCACCCCTCCACTTT.